The clone carrying this T cell receptor beta chain has a count of ten or more. The target antigen is unknown. Axillary draining lymph nodes of breast cancer patients supplied the node samples. This sample stems from a study of breast tumors, draining lymph nodes, adjacent tissues. The study's findings and limits: Findings are consistent with lymph node origin and intratumoral expansion of most tumor T cells. Tumor and nontumor repertoires were significantly more similar in luminal-like than in basal-like breast cancer.

TCRdb re-called the multiplex PCR reads through MiXCR, storing one row per CDR3 protein. The repertoire holds around 290,000 distinct CDR3 sequences, with over 30% as singletons. CDR1 and CDR2 from the germline V gene are DFQATT and SNEGSKA (reference sequence). The CDR3 loop spans 17 amino acids. V trimming: 7 bases; J trimming: 0 bases; junction bases outside the gene matches: 12. The chain combines TRBV20-1 with TRBJ1-3, with 10 bases matching TRBD1. The specimen sequenced was axillary lymph node tissue. The origin of this receptor is a female donor with breast cancer. Some clones in this sample may be carry-over from other donors' samples. The CDR3: CSVLYGGTGVSGNTIYF. CDR3 sequence (DNA): TGCAGTGTCCTCTACGGTGGGACAGGGGTCTCTGGAAACACCATATATTTT.